Below are 30 T cell receptor beta chains sequenced from a single sample in a study of spatial heterogeneity in lung cancer. The time point: sample taken at primary tumor resection. Sequencing was performed on whole RNA extracted from tumor and nontumor lung tissue, or from frozen PBMC, and the material was left unsorted. TCRdb processed the 5' RACE reads anew with MiXCR; each CDR3 protein has one entry. Here the sample spans 23,000 or so distinct CDR3 sequences, roughly 6.9% being singletons. Sequencing used PBMCs, obtained at surgery. The receptors were gathered from a male donor with early-stage non-small cell lung cancer.

Many counts were recorded for this clonotype. The chain links TRBV20-1 to TRBJ2-1; 9 bases line up with TRBD2. The junction had 8 bases not matched to a gene; V was cut back by 0 bases and J by 2 bases. CDR3 size: 17 residues. Germline values: CDR1 DFQATT, CDR2 SNEGSKA (reference sequence). DNA for the CDR3: TGCAGTGCTAGAGACCGAAGACTAGCGGCCCCCTACAATGAGCAGTTCTTC. It encodes CSARDRRLAAPYNEQFF.

This clonotype occurred many times. The chain links TRBV6-6 to TRBJ1-2; a possible D gene is TRBD1 (6 bases). This CDR3 region has 14 residues. Trimming removed 2 bases from V and 5 bases from J, with 12 bases in between. Germline CDR1 reads MNHNY; CDR2 reads SVGAGI (reference sequence). The CDR3 loop reads CASSYEGGTYGYTF. DNA for the CDR3: TGTGCCAGCAGTTACGAAGGGGGAACATATGGCTACACCTTC.

This clonotype is labeled large. The rearrangement links TRBV12-3 or TRBV12-4 to TRBJ2-1, with D perhaps matching TRBD2 (6 bases). Trimming took 1 base from V and 6 from J, leaving 10 bases between them. There are 14 residues in the CDR3. Written as DNA, the CDR3 is TGTGCCAGCAGTTTAGATTCTAGCGCCAATGAGCAGTTCTTC. It is translated as CASSLDSSANEQFF.

The CDR3 region is CASSGFTYNEQFF. CDR3 in DNA: TGCGCCAGCAGCGGGTTCACCTACAATGAGCAGTTCTTC. The chain links TRBV5-1 to TRBJ2-1; no firm D call. Trimming left V 4 bases short and J 2 bases short, with 7 bases between. Germline V CDR1 and CDR2: SGHRS, YFSETQ. This CDR3 comprises 13 residues.

CDR3 DNA: TGTGCCAGCAGTTACGCCAGGGGGCCAGGGCAGCCCCAGCATTTT. Translated: CASSYARGPGQPQHF. The chain has TRBV6-5 and TRBJ1-5, with 8 bases identical to TRBD1. Germline V gives CDR1 MNHEY, CDR2 SVGAGI. The CDR3 is 15 amino acids. J was trimmed by 7 bases and V by 2 bases; bases with no gene match: 7.

This clonotype was counted between two and nine times. V gene TRBV3-1 combines with J gene TRBJ2-3; no clear D. Germline loops: CDR1 LGHDT, CDR2 YNNKEL (reference sequence). Deletions cut 2 bases from V and 6 bases from J, with 18 bases between. CDR3 length: 16 amino acids. DNA of the CDR3: TGTGCCAGCAGCCAAAAGAGACCAGCGAGTCGCGATACGCAGTATTTT. Protein: CASSQKRPASRDTQYF.

By share, this clonotype counts as medium-sized (0.01 to 0.1%). This sequence joins TRBV12-3 or TRBV12-4 and TRBJ1-4, with TRBD1 as a possible D gene (5 bases). With 6 bases removed from V and 0 bases from J, the gap between germline ends came to 14 bases. CDR3 size: 16 residues. The CDR3 spells CASSLGLSATNEKLFF. The CDR3 region has the DNA TGTGCCAGCAGCCTGGGACTTTCCGCAACTAATGAAAAACTGTTTTTT.

In this sample, this clonotype turned up many times. The chain has TRBV5-1 and TRBJ2-4, with D hard to call. The CDR3 has 13 amino acids. Germline values: CDR1 SGHRS, CDR2 YFSETQ. V lost 0 bases and J 3 bases, leaving 4 bases between the germline ends. CDR3 nucleotides: TGCGCCAGCAGCTTGGGACTCAAAAACATTCAGTACTTC. Translating gives CASSLGLKNIQYF.

By sample share, this clonotype is medium-sized (0.01 to 0.1%). CDR3 sequence: CASSPGQGNEQYV. Written as DNA, the CDR3 is TGTGCCAGCAGCCCGGGACAGGGGAACGAGCAGTACGTC. The chain links TRBV5-5 to TRBJ2-7; 10 nucleotides match TRBD1. Trimming at V came to 4 bases and at J to 5 bases, leaving 3 bases not matched to a gene. The CDR3 contains 13 residues. The V gene's germline CDR1 is SGHKS and CDR2 YYEKEE (reference sequence).

There are many counts of this clonotype. The chain employs TRBV6-6 and TRBJ2-3; D may be TRBD2 (5 bases). Trimming took off 5 bases at V and 1 base at J, with 7 bases between the two ends. Germline V CDR1 and CDR2: MNHNY, SVGAGI (reference sequence). The CDR3 runs to 13 residues. In DNA, the CDR3 is TGTGCCAGCAGTACTAGGGGCACAGATACGCAGTATTTT. Amino acids: CASSTRGTDTQYF.

At least ten counts were recorded for this clonotype. The CDR3 reads CASSHDRVKTDTQYF. In DNA form, the CDR3 reads TGCGCCAGCAGTCACGACAGGGTCAAGACAGATACGCAGTATTTT. The rearrangement joins TRBV5-1 to TRBJ2-3; 7 bases are a match to TRBD1. The CDR3 is 15 residues long. V dropped 5 bases and J dropped 3; count of bases not matched to a gene: 9. Germline V CDR1 and CDR2: SGHRS, YFSETQ.

This clonotype has at least ten counts. This chain joins TRBV10-3 and TRBJ1-3; no clear D gene. V dropped 7 bases and J dropped 0 bases, with 13 bases sitting between them. CDR3 length: 15 residues. Germline CDR1 and CDR2: ENHRY and SYGVKD. The CDR3 here is CAIKSGPSSGNTIYF. The CDR3 DNA sequence: TGTGCCATCAAGTCTGGCCCCAGCTCTGGAAACACCATATATTTT.

This clonotype was observed a few times. The V gene is TRBV6-6, the J gene TRBJ2-3; D is possibly TRBD2 (5 bases). The CDR3 is 15 amino acids. V lost 7 bases and J 3 bases, leaving 17 bases between the germline ends. From germline, CDR1 is MNHNY and CDR2 SVGAGI (reference sequence). CDR3 sequence: CASISRLAITDTQYF. CDR3 nucleotides: TGTGCCAGCATCTCTCGGCTAGCCATTACAGATACGCAGTATTTT.

V gene TRBV7-6 combines with J gene TRBJ2-6; D not resolved. Germline V gives CDR1 SGHVS, CDR2 FNYEAQ. The ends were cut back, 5 bases at V and 0 bases at J, with 8 bases in the middle. The CDR3 loop spans 15 amino acids. The CDR3 DNA reads TGTGCCAGCAGCCCAGGAAGCTCTGGGGCCAACGTCCTGACTTTC. This sequence encodes CASSPGSSGANVLTF.

The sample holds a few counts of this clonotype. The CDR3 loop reads CAISDRGGSDTQYF. Here the CDR3 DNA reads TGTGCCATCAGTGACAGAGGGGGCTCAGATACGCAGTATTTT. The rearrangement uses TRBV10-3 and TRBJ2-3; 7 bases line up with TRBD1. The V gene end was trimmed by 3 bases and the J gene end by 4 bases; junction bases not matched to a gene: 4. Germline V gives CDR1 ENHRY, CDR2 SYGVKD. The CDR3 consists of 14 residues.

This clonotype showed up many times. This rearrangement joins TRBV28 to TRBJ2-5; 7 positions match TRBD2. The CDR3 is 14 amino acids. Germline V gives CDR1 MDHEN, CDR2 SYDVKM. The V segment lost 10 bases and the J segment 0 bases; nucleotides outside the gene matches: 8. The DNA for the CDR3 is TGTGCCATCCACGGGGGGAGGGACCAAGAGACCCAGTACTTC. This gives the protein CAIHGGRDQETQYF.

This clonotype was recorded many times. The chain joins TRBV28 to TRBJ2-2; unclear D gene. This CDR3 spans 12 amino acids. V was clipped by 1 base and J by 8 bases, with 5 bases between them. Germline V gene lookup returns CDR1 MDHEN and CDR2 SYDVKM. The CDR3 DNA reads as TGTGCCAGCAGTTTATCCATAGGGGAGCTGTTTTTT. Residues: CASSLSIGELFF.

The CDR3 region is CASSLAGLSSGRNEQFF. For the CDR3, the DNA is TGCGCCAGCAGCTTGGCCGGGCTAAGTAGCGGGAGGAATGAGCAGTTCTTC. The chain combines TRBV5-1 with TRBJ2-1; TRBD2 agrees at 10 bases. J lost 7 bases, V lost 0 bases, and 10 bases had no gene match. Germline V gene data show CDR1 as SGHRS and CDR2 as YFSETQ. There are 17 residues in the CDR3.

This clonotype was recorded many times. The rearrangement links TRBV4-1 to TRBJ2-7, with 8 bases fitting TRBD1. The V gene's germline CDR1 is MGHRA and CDR2 YSYEKL. V was clipped by 3 bases and J by 0 bases; unmatched bases: 4. The CDR3 covers 15 residues. CDR3 residues: CASSQRTGTSYEQYV. In DNA, the CDR3 is TGCGCCAGCAGCCAGAGGACAGGGACCTCCTACGAGCAGTACGTC.

This clonotype was seen repeatedly, ten times or more. V gene TRBV19 combines with J gene TRBJ2-2; the D is unclear. The CDR3 is 14 amino acids. Trimming left V 1 base short and J 4 bases short, with 7 bases between. Germline CDR1 LNHDA, CDR2 SQIVND (reference sequence). The CDR3 region is CASSIVLFTGELFF. The DNA of the CDR3 is TGTGCCAGTAGTATAGTACTCTTCACCGGGGAGCTGTTTTTT.

This clonotype has ten or more counts. For the CDR3, the DNA is TGTGCCAGCAGTTACTTCGTAGGGACTAGTTCCTACGAGCAGTACTTC. This sequence encodes CASSYFVGTSSYEQYF. This chain links TRBV6-6 with TRBJ2-7; 8 bases align to TRBD2. The CDR3 totals 16 residues. Trimming removed 1 base from V and 1 base from J; junction bases left unmatched: 6. From germline, CDR1 is MNHNY and CDR2 SVGAGI (reference sequence).

There are many counts of this clonotype. The chain has TRBV20-1 and TRBJ2-7, with 10 positions matching TRBD1. CDR3 length: 14 amino acids. Germline V gene data show CDR1 as DFQATT and CDR2 as SNEGSKA (reference sequence). J was trimmed by 5 bases and V by 3 bases; bases with no gene match: 7. CDR3 protein: CSASLGQGLNEQYF. CDR3 bases: TGCAGTGCTAGTTTGGGACAGGGGTTGAACGAGCAGTACTTC.

Only a few counts were recorded for this clonotype. V is TRBV20-1 and J is TRBJ1-1; 9 bases align to TRBD1. CDR1 is DFQATT and CDR2 is SNEGSKA in the germline V gene (reference sequence). The CDR3 covers 15 residues. V trimming: 6 bases; J trimming: 4 bases; junction bases outside the gene matches: 12. The CDR3 spells CSASKPGQGFTEAFF. In DNA form, the CDR3 reads TGCAGTGCCTCGAAACCGGGACAGGGATTCACTGAAGCTTTCTTT.

This clonotype appeared many times. This sequence joins TRBV20-1 and TRBJ2-1; 7 bases match TRBD1. The CDR3 is made up of 12 amino acids. Germline-derived CDR1 and CDR2 are DFQATT and SNEGSKA (reference sequence). V was pared by 6 bases and J by 4 bases, with 3 bases of the junction left unmatched. The CDR3 nucleotides are TGCAGTGCATGGGACAGTTACAATGAGCAGTTCTTC. Protein sequence: CSAWDSYNEQFF.

This clonotype has a count of ten or more. V usage is TRBV7-2 and J usage is TRBJ1-5; D is perhaps TRBD1 (5 bases). The V and J ends lost 6 bases and 7 bases respectively, with 10 bases between them. Germline loops: CDR1 SGHTA, CDR2 FQGNSA. The CDR3 runs 12 residues. This chain's CDR3 is CASSTPGQPQHF. CDR3 nucleotide sequence: TGTGCCAGCAGTACCCCAGGGCAGCCCCAGCATTTT.

In this sample, this clonotype turned up a few times. V and J are TRBV7-2 and TRBJ2-3; TRBD2 might be the D (5 bases). This CDR3 region has 14 residues. Germline V gives CDR1 SGHTA, CDR2 FQGNSA. V was clipped by 3 bases and J by 9 bases, with 16 bases between them. In nucleotides, the CDR3 is TGTGCCAGCAGCTTGGACTGGACGGACCTAACGCAGTATTTT. It yields the protein CASSLDWTDLTQYF.

A few counts support this clonotype. The chain recombines TRBV5-5 with TRBJ2-6; 7 positions agree with TRBD2. Germline V gene sequence: CDR1 SGHKS, CDR2 YYEKEE (reference sequence). CDR3 length equals 16 residues. Losses at the gene ends were 0 bases for V and 4 bases for J; bases not matched to a gene: 4. The DNA of the CDR3 is TGTGCCAGCAGCTTGGCCGGGGGGACCGGGGCCAACGTCCTGACTTTC. Translation: CASSLAGGTGANVLTF.

This clonotype appeared many times. The rearrangement joins TRBV5-1 to TRBJ2-1; D not resolved. The CDR3 has 14 residues. Trimming took 0 bases from V and 4 from J, leaving 8 bases between them. Germline loops: CDR1 SGHRS, CDR2 YFSETQ. The CDR3 reads CASSLAGSYNEQFF. In DNA, the CDR3 is TGCGCCAGCAGCTTGGCGGGTTCTTACAATGAGCAGTTCTTC.

In its sample, this clonotype was seen many times. The chain carries TRBV5-1 and TRBJ1-1, with D possibly matching TRBD1 (5 bases). V was trimmed by 1 base and J by 8 bases, leaving 21 bases between them. This CDR3 comprises 16 residues. Germline loops: CDR1 SGHRS, CDR2 YFSETQ. CDR3 nucleotides: TGCGCCAGCAGCTTGCAGCCCGGGGACGATTACTACGAAGCTTTCTTT. This encodes CASSLQPGDDYYEAFF.

This clonotype occurred many times. J is TRBJ2-1 and V is TRBV5-1; D gene ambiguous. With 4 bases removed from V and 6 bases from J, the gap between germline ends came to 8 bases. Germline V gene sequence: CDR1 SGHRS, CDR2 YFSETQ. The CDR3 sequence is 12 residues long. CDR3 in DNA: TGCGCCAGCAGCCCAATGACCAATGAGCAGTTCTTC. Its protein is CASSPMTNEQFF. The full variable domain, rest sourced from reference TRBV5-1 and TRBJ2-1, is KAGVTQTPRYLIKTRGQQVTLSCSPISGHRSVSWYQQTPGQGLQFLFEYFSETQRNKGNFPGRFSGRQFSNSRSEMNVSTLELGDSALYLCASSPMTNEQFFGPGTRLTVL.